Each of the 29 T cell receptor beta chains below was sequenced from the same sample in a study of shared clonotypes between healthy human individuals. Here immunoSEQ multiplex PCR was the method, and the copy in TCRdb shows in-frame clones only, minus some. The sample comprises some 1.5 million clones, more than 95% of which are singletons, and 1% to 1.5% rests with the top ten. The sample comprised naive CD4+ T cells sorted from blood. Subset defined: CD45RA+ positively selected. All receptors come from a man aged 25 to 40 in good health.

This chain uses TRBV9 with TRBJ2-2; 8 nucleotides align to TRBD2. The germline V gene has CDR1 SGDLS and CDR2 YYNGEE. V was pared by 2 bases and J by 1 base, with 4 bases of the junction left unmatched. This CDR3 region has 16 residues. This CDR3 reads CASSVPAGENTGELFF. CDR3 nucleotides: TGTGCCAGCAGCGTCCCAGCGGGAGAGAACACCGGGGAGCTGTTTTTT.

The CDR3 region is CASSQGTVDEAFF. CDR3 bases: TGTGCCAGCAGCCAAGGGACGGTTGATGAAGCTTTCTTT. This chain connects TRBV4-2 to TRBJ1-1, with unresolved D. The V end lost 1 base, the J end lost 7 bases, and 10 bases lay between the germline ends. Germline V gives CDR1 LGHNA, CDR2 YNFKEQ. The CDR3 has 13 amino acids.

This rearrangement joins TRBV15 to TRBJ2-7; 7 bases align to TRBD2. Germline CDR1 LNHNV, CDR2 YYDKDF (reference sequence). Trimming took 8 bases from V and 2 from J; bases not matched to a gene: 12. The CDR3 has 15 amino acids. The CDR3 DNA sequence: TGTGCCACCGCCCATGGTAATAGCGGGCCCTACGAGCAGTACTTC. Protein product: CATAHGNSGPYEQYF.

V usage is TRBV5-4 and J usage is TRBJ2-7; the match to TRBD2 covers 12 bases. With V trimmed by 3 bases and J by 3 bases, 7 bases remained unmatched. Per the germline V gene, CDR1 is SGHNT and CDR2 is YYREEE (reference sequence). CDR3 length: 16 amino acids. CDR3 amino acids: CASSSRLAGDGYEQYF. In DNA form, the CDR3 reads TGTGCCAGCAGCTCCAGACTAGCGGGAGACGGCTACGAGCAGTACTTC.

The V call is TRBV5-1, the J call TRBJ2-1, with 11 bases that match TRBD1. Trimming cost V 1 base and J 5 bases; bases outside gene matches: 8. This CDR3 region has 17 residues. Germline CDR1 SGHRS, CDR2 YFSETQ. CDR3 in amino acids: CASSLRSRDRGNNEQFF. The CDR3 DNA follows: TGCGCCAGCAGCTTGCGTAGCCGGGACAGGGGGAACAATGAGCAGTTCTTC.

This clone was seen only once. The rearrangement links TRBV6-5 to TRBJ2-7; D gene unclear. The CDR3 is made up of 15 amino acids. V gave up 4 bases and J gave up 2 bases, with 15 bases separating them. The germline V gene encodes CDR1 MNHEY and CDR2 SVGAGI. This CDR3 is CASSSTTQLTYEQYF. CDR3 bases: TGTGCCAGCAGTTCGACGACGCAGCTCACCTACGAGCAGTACTTC.

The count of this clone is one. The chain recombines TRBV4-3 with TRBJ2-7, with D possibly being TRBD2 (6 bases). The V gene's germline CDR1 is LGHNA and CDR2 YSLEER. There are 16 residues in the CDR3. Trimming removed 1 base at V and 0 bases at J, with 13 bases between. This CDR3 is CASSQVVAEVSYEQYF. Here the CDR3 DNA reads TGCGCCAGCAGCCAAGTGGTAGCGGAAGTCTCCTACGAGCAGTACTTC.

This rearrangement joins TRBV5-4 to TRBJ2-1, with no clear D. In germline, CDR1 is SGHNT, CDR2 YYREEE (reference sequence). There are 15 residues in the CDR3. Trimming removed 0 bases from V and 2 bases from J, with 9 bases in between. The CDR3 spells CASSLGKTTYNEQFF. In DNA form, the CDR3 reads TGTGCCAGCAGCTTGGGTAAGACGACCTACAATGAGCAGTTCTTC.

The CDR3 DNA follows: TGTGCCATCACCGGGACAGACTATGGCTACACCTTC. It yields the protein CAITGTDYGYTF. The genes are TRBV28 and TRBJ1-2; 7 bases are shared with TRBD1. The CDR3 has 12 amino acids. CDR1 MDHEN and CDR2 SYDVKM come from the germline V gene. After removal of 10 bases from V and 3 bases from J, the junction contained 5 bases not matched to a gene.

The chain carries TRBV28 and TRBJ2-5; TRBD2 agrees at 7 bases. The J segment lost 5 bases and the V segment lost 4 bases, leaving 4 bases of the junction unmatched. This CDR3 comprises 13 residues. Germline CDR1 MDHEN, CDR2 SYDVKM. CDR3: CASSSLGRETQYF. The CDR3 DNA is TGTGCCAGCAGTTCACTCGGGAGGGAGACCCAGTACTTC.

Here the CDR3 DNA reads TGCGCCAGCAGCTTGGATTGGCGGTCTAACTATGGCTACACCTTC. Translated, it gives CASSLDWRSNYGYTF. The chain couples TRBV5-1 to TRBJ1-2, with D uncertain. V gave up 0 bases and J gave up 0 bases, with 9 bases separating them. Looked up from germline, CDR1 is SGHRS and CDR2 is YFSETQ. This CDR3 is 15 amino acids long. Full variable domain (remainder filled in from reference TRBV5-1 and TRBJ1-2): KAGVTQTPRYLIKTRGQQVTLSCSPISGHRSVSWYQQTPGQGLQFLFEYFSETQRNKGNFPGRFSGRQFSNSRSEMNVSTLELGDSALYLCASSLDWRSNYGYTFGSGTRLTVV.

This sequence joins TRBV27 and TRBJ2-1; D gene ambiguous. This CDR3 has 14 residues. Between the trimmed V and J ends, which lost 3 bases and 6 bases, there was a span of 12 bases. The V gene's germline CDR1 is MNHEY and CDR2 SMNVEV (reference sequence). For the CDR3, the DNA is TGTGCCAGCAGTTTTTCTCCCGCCTTCAATGAGCAGTTCTTC. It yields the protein CASSFSPAFNEQFF.

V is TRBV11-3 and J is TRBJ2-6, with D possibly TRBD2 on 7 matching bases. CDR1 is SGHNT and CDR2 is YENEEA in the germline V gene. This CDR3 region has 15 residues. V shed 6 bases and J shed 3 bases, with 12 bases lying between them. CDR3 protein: CASSLGGVGANVLTF. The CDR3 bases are TGTGCCAGCAGTCTAGGGGGGGTTGGGGCCAACGTCCTGACTTTC.

CDR3 region: CASRYITATGEQYF. The DNA of the CDR3 is TGTGCCAGCAGATACATTACCGCTACTGGGGAGCAGTACTTC. The chain is built from TRBV6-1 and TRBJ2-7, with unresolved D. V lost 6 bases and J lost 7, with 19 bases in between. CDR3 length: 14 amino acids. CDR1 MNHNS and CDR2 SASEGT come from the germline V gene.

CDR3 residues: CASSLDSGIGTEAFF. Written as DNA, the CDR3 is TGTGCCAGCAGTTTGGACTCAGGGATCGGCACTGAAGCTTTCTTT. The J gene is TRBJ1-1, the V gene TRBV28; a weak D match, TRBD1 (5 bases). Germline lookup yields CDR1 MDHEN and CDR2 SYDVKM. The CDR3 sequence is 15 residues long. Trimming took 3 bases from V and 4 from J, leaving 15 bases between them.

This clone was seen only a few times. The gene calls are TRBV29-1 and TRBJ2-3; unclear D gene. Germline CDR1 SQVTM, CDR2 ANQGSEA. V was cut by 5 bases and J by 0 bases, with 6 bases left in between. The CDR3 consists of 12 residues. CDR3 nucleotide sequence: TGCAGCGTTTGGTCAAGCACAGATACGCAGTATTTT. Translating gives CSVWSSTDTQYF.

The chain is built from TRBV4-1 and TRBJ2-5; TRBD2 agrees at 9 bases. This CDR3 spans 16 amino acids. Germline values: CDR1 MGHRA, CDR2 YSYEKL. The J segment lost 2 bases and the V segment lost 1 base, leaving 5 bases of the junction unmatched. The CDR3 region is CASSQAQREEQETQYF. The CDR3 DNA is TGCGCCAGCAGCCAAGCACAGCGGGAGGAACAAGAGACCCAGTACTTC.

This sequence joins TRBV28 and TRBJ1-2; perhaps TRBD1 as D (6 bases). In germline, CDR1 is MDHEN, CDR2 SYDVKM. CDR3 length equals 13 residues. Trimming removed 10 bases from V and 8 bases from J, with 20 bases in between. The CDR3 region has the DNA TGTGCCACCAAGTGGGGGGGGACATCCGGCTACACCTTC. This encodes CATKWGGTSGYTF.

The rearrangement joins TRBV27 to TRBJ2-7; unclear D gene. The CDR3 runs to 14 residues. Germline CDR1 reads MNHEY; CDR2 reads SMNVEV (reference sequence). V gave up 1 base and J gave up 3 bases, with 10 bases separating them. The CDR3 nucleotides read TGTGCCAGCAGTTTATATGGTCTCAACTACGAGCAGTACTTC. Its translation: CASSLYGLNYEQYF.

The CDR3 loop reads CASGRLAGGYYNEQFF. DNA for the CDR3: TGTGCTAGTGGGCGGCTAGCGGGAGGGTATTACAATGAGCAGTTCTTC. The chain employs TRBV12-5 and TRBJ2-1, with 12 bases that match TRBD2. V gave up 6 bases and J gave up 4 bases; unmatched junction bases: 7. Germline values: CDR1 LGHNT, CDR2 FRNRAP. This CDR3 is built from 16 residues.

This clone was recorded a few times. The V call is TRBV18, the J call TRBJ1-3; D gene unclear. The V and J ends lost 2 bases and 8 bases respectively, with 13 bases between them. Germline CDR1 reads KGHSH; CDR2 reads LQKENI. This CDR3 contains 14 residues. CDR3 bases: TGTGCCAGCTCACCAGTGAAGGGATGGCACACCATATATTTT. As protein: CASSPVKGWHTIYF.

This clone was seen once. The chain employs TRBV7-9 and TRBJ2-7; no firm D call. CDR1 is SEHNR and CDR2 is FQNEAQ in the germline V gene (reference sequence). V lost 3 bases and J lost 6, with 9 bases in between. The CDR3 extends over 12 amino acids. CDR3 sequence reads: CASSFITIEQYF. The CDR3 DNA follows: TGTGCCAGCAGCTTTATTACAATCGAGCAGTACTTC.

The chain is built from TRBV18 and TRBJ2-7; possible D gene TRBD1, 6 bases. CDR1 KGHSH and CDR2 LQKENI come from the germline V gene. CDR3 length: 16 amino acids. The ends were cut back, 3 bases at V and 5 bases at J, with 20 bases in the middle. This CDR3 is CASSPDSRLLRNEQYF. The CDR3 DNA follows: TGTGCCAGCTCACCGGACAGTCGCCTGTTACGCAACGAGCAGTACTTC.

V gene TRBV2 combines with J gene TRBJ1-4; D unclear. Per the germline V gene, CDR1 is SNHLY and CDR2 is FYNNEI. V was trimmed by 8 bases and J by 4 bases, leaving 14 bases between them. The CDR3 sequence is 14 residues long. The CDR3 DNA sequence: TGTGCCAGCCTCTCAAACGTTGGTAATGAAAAACTGTTTTTT. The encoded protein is CASLSNVGNEKLFF.

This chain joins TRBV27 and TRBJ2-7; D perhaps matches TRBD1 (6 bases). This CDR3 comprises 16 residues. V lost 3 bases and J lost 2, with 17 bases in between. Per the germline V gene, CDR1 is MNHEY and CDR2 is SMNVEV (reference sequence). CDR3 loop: CASSLQGINPPYEQYF. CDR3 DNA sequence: TGTGCCAGCAGTTTGCAGGGGATAAATCCTCCCTACGAGCAGTACTTC.

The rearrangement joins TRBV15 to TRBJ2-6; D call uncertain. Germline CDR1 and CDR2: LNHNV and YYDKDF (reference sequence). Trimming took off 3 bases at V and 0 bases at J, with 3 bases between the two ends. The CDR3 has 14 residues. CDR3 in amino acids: CATSRGSGANVLTF. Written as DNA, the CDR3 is TGTGCCACCAGCAGGGGCTCTGGGGCCAACGTCCTGACTTTC.

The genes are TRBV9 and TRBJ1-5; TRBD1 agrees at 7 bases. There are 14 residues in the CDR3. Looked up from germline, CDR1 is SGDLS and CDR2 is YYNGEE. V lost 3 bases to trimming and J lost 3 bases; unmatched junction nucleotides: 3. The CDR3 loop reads CASSAGQFNQPQHF. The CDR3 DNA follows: TGTGCCAGCAGCGCGGGACAGTTCAATCAGCCCCAGCATTTT. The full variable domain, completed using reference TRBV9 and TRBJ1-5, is DSGVTQTPKHLITATGQRVTLRCSPRSGDLSVYWYQQSLDQGLQFLIQYYNGEERAKGNILERFSAQQFPDLHSELNLSSLELGDSALYFCASSAGQFNQPQHFGDGTRLSIL.

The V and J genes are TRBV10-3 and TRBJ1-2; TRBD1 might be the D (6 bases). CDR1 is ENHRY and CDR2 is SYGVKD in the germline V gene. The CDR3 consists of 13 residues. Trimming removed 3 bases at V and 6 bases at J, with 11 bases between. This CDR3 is CAISDKGGHGYTF. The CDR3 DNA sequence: TGTGCCATCAGTGATAAAGGGGGTCATGGCTACACCTTC.

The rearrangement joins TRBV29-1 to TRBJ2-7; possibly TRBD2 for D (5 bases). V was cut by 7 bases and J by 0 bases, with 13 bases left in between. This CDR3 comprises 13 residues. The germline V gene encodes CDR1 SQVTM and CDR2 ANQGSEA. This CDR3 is CSAAGLSSYEQYF. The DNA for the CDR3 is TGCAGCGCTGCCGGACTGAGCTCCTACGAGCAGTACTTC.